The present entry profiles one TCR beta chain with its context. The antigen remains undetermined. The sample is drawn from a study of T cell responses to AZD1222 COVID-19 vaccine. The V gene's germline CDR1 is MNHEY and CDR2 SMNVEV (reference sequence). This CDR3 is built from 14 residues. Trimming stripped 5 bases from V and 5 bases from J, with 12 bases between. Study-wide results and limits: Repertoires were obtained only post-peak T cell response.

Assay used: immunoSEQ multiplex PCR; TCRdb lists only in-frame clones, some missing. The sample shows around 130,000 clones, 70% to 90% of them seen only once. The sequenced sample was peripheral blood, obtained on day 0 of AZD1222 vaccination. The sequence came from an adult in good health. The V gene is TRBV27, the J gene TRBJ1-4; D possibly corresponds to TRBD1 (6 bases). CDR3 protein: CASSIQGFNEKLFF. In nucleotides, the CDR3 is TGTGCCAGCAGTATCCAGGGGTTCAATGAAAAACTGTTTTTT.